This paragraph covers one TCR beta chain sequence. Its antigen is not identified. Every patient had mismatch repair deficiency by PCR or immunohistochemistry. A few pembrolizumab responders had their TCRs sequenced. This table comes from immunoSEQ multiplex PCR, and its TCRdb copy is limited to in-frame clones, with some not included. The sample has some 120,000 clones, around 83% seen once. This sample is part of a study of PD-1 blockade in mismatch repair-deficient tumors. Study background: Patients had over ten mismatch repair-deficient cancer types and were previously treated and progressing.

Study findings and constraints: Tumor-resident clones, often absent from pretreatment blood, expanded after pembrolizumab and then contracted.

Trimming removed 3 bases from V and 2 bases from J; junction bases left unmatched: 1. The CDR3 is made up of 14 amino acids. Germline V gene data show CDR1 as MRHNA and CDR2 as SNTAGT. The chain combines TRBV6-4 with TRBJ1-1; 9 nucleotides align to TRBD1. The clonotype originates from an adult with mismatch repair-deficient cancer. The sample in question was peripheral blood, obtained 44 weeks after starting pembrolizumab. CDR3 in amino acids: CASSEQGANTEAFF. CDR3 bases: TGTGCCAGCAGTGAACAGGGGGCCAACACTGAAGCTTTCTTT.